This TCR beta chain was captured by sequencing in a study of Graves' ophthalmopathy and Graves' hyperthyroidism. General study findings and limits: Detection in blood was also observed for most expanded thyroid clonotypes above 0.001 frequency.

Beta-chain TCR CDR3 regions were amplified from RNA transcripts. An initial RT-PCR round employing HTBI primers preceded a second-round multiplex PCR. TCRdb re-derived calls from the multiplex PCR reads in MiXCR, one entry per CDR3 protein. The data hold about 700,000 distinct CDR3 sequences, with approximately 40% observed a single time. Exclusion covered patients with other autoimmune diseases or uncontrolled infections (as well as pregnancy or lactation). PBMCs had their origin in fresh peripheral blood (over 8.5 ml). This clonotype was observed a few times. Its cognate antigen is unknown. Sequenced sample: peripheral blood. The TCR originated in an adult man with Graves' ophthalmopathy.

In nucleotides, the CDR3 is TGTGCCAGTAGTATCGGGACACACAACACCGGGGAGCTGTTTTTT. This translates into CASSIGTHNTGELFF. This rearrangement joins TRBV19 to TRBJ2-2, with D possibly TRBD1 on 6 matching bases. CDR3 size: 15 residues. The V end lost 3 bases, the J end lost 2 bases, and 10 bases lay between the germline ends. The germline CDR1 and CDR2 sequences are LNHDA and SQIVND (reference sequence).